The 27 T cell receptor beta chains presented below share a single source sample, sequenced in a study of control samples from healthy donors and cancer patients. Using immunoSEQ multiplex PCR, the repertoire was profiled, and TCRdb retains in-frame clones only, with some absent. The sample records more than 100,000 clones, about 91% being singletons. The specimen sequenced was blood. These receptors all stem from a man in his forties in good health.

The chain recombines TRBV7-3 with TRBJ2-3, with D possibly matching TRBD2 (5 bases). Germline V gene lookup returns CDR1 SGHTA and CDR2 FQGTGA. The CDR3 totals 18 residues. Trimming shortened V by 4 bases and J by 0 bases, and 20 bases separated the two germline ends. CDR3 in amino acids: CASSSTSSPGTSTDTQYF. The CDR3 region has the DNA TGTGCCAGCAGCTCAACCTCATCACCGGGAACTAGCACAGATACGCAGTATTTT.

This sequence joins TRBV10-3 and TRBJ1-5, with TRBD1 matching 7 bases. The CDR3 extends over 15 amino acids. CDR1 ENHRY and CDR2 SYGVKD come from the germline V gene. V dropped 4 bases and J dropped 3; count of bases not matched to a gene: 6. CDR3 amino acids: CAISGDSPSNQPQHF. DNA for the CDR3: TGTGCCATCAGTGGGGACAGTCCCTCCAATCAGCCCCAGCATTTT.

The rearrangement joins TRBV7-3 to TRBJ1-1; D not resolved. CDR1 is SGHTA and CDR2 is FQGTGA in the germline V gene. Trimming took 5 bases from V and 11 from J, leaving 18 bases between them. The CDR3 has 13 residues. CDR3 sequence: CASSRAEGFEAFF. As DNA, the CDR3 is TGTGCCAGCAGCCGAGCAGAAGGGTTTGAGGCTTTCTTT.

The rearrangement links TRBV6-5 to TRBJ1-1; D not resolved. Germline values: CDR1 MNHEY, CDR2 SVGAGI. The CDR3 totals 13 residues. Deletions cut 4 bases from V and 9 bases from J, with 15 bases between. The CDR3 DNA sequence: TGTGCCAGCAGTTCCCTTGGAGGAGAGAAAGCTTTCTTT. This sequence encodes CASSSLGGEKAFF.

This chain links TRBV7-9 with TRBJ2-7; tentative D call: TRBD2 (6 bases). Between the trimmed V and J ends, which lost 2 bases and 9 bases, there was a span of 17 bases. The germline gives CDR1 SEHNR, CDR2 FQNEAQ (reference sequence). This CDR3 region has 14 residues. Written as DNA, the CDR3 is TGTGCCAGCAGCTTATTGGTGGAATTCGGGGGGCAGTACTTC. It codes for CASSLLVEFGGQYF.

This chain joins TRBV5-1 and TRBJ2-3; D is possibly TRBD2 (5 bases). V shed 6 bases and J shed 3 bases, with 8 bases lying between them. This CDR3 has 12 amino acids. The germline V gene has CDR1 SGHRS and CDR2 YFSETQ. Here the CDR3 reads CASTGGTDTQYF. The CDR3, as DNA: TGCGCCAGCACCGGCGGGACAGATACGCAGTATTTT.

The rearrangement uses TRBV24-1 and TRBJ2-1; D unclear. Germline loops: CDR1 KGHDR, CDR2 SFDVKD. Trimming pared 5 bases from V and 2 bases from J, leaving 6 bases between. This CDR3 comprises 13 residues. The CDR3 sequence: CATSAGPYNEQFF. The CDR3 region has the DNA TGTGCCACCAGTGCGGGCCCCTACAATGAGCAGTTCTTC.

The chain has TRBV27 and TRBJ2-2; 8 nucleotides line up with TRBD1. The ends lost 6 bases at V and 1 base at J; junction bases unmatched: 7. Germline V gene lookup returns CDR1 MNHEY and CDR2 SMNVEV (reference sequence). CDR3 length: 16 amino acids. CDR3 nucleotide sequence: TGTGCCAGCAGACGCGAGGGGACAGGGAACACCGGGGAGCTGTTTTTT. It specifies CASRREGTGNTGELFF.

This clone was observed a handful of times. The V gene is TRBV5-4, the J gene TRBJ2-2, with 15 bases lining up with TRBD2. Germline trimming cut 4 bases from V and 7 bases from J; bases unmatched to any gene: 8. The CDR3 is made up of 17 amino acids. Germline CDR1 SGHNT, CDR2 YYREEE (reference sequence). The CDR3 loop reads CASSKGLAGGRDGELFF. The CDR3 DNA reads TGTGCCAGCAGCAAGGGACTAGCGGGGGGCCGGGACGGGGAGCTGTTTTTT. Based on the CDR3 plus reference TRBV5-4 and TRBJ2-2, the full variable domain is ETGVTQSPTHLIKTRGQQVTLRCSSQSGHNTVSWYQQALGQGPQFIFQYYREEENGRGNFPPRFSGLQFPNYSSELNVNALELDDSALYLCASSKGLAGGRDGELFFGEGSRLTVL.

The genes are TRBV5-1 and TRBJ1-3, with D maybe TRBD1 (6 bases). Between the trimmed V and J ends, which lost 4 bases and 7 bases, there was a span of 15 bases. The CDR3 covers 14 residues. CDR1 SGHRS and CDR2 YFSETQ come from the germline V gene. This CDR3 reads CASSPPAGANTIYF. The CDR3 nucleotides are TGCGCCAGCAGCCCCCCGGCGGGGGCCAACACCATATATTTT. The full variable domain, with the rest looked up from reference TRBV5-1 and TRBJ1-3, is KAGVTQTPRYLIKTRGQQVTLSCSPISGHRSVSWYQQTPGQGLQFLFEYFSETQRNKGNFPGRFSGRQFSNSRSEMNVSTLELGDSALYLCASSPPAGANTIYFGEGSWLTVV.

The V gene is TRBV5-1, the J gene TRBJ1-1, with 7 nucleotides matching TRBD1. J lost 4 bases, V lost 0 bases, and 6 bases had no gene match. Germline assignment: CDR1 SGHRS and CDR2 YFSETQ. There are 15 residues in the CDR3. CDR3 sequence: CASSLAEQGVTEAFF. The CDR3 region has the DNA TGCGCCAGCAGCTTGGCCGAGCAGGGGGTCACTGAAGCTTTCTTT.

The gene calls are TRBV4-2 and TRBJ2-1; possibly TRBD1 for D (5 bases). The CDR3 contains 14 residues. Per the germline V gene, CDR1 is LGHNA and CDR2 is YNFKEQ. Deletions cut 2 bases from V and 5 bases from J, with 10 bases between. The CDR3 here is CASSQHETDNEQFF. CDR3 bases: TGTGCCAGCAGCCAACACGAGACAGACAATGAGCAGTTCTTC.

This chain links TRBV19 with TRBJ1-4; 7 bases align to TRBD1. Per the germline V gene, CDR1 is LNHDA and CDR2 is SQIVND (reference sequence). The CDR3 has 15 amino acids. With 5 bases clipped from V and 2 bases from J, the junction kept 5 bases outside the gene matches. The CDR3 DNA follows: TGTGCCAGTAGTGGCAGGGGGGTGACTAATGAAAAACTGTTTTTT. Translation: CASSGRGVTNEKLFF.

The V call is TRBV24-1, the J call TRBJ2-1, with D unresolved. The CDR3 covers 14 residues. The V and J ends lost 3 bases and 8 bases respectively, with 13 bases between them. Looked up from germline, CDR1 is KGHDR and CDR2 is SFDVKD. In nucleotides, the CDR3 is TGTGCCACCAGTGATCCCGTTCGGTTTGATGAGCAGTTCTTC. Its protein is CATSDPVRFDEQFF.

This rearrangement joins TRBV15 to TRBJ2-5; TRBD1 matches at 8 bases. Unmatched junction bases numbered 11, after V lost 4 bases and J lost 4 bases. CDR1 is LNHNV, CDR2 YYDKDF, per germline (reference sequence). This CDR3 has 16 amino acids. The CDR3 sequence: CATSIGGQAARETQYF. The CDR3 DNA is TGTGCCACCAGCATCGGGGGACAGGCGGCTCGAGAGACCCAGTACTTC.

The chain joins TRBV5-8 to TRBJ2-7, with no clear D. Germline CDR1 is SGHTS and CDR2 is YDEGEE. There are 15 residues in the CDR3. The V and J ends lost 2 bases and 0 bases respectively, with 12 bases between them. The CDR3 loop is CASSLSQLFSYEQYF. The CDR3, as DNA: TGTGCCAGCAGCTTAAGCCAGCTTTTCTCCTACGAGCAGTACTTC.

This chain links TRBV10-1 with TRBJ2-7; TRBD1 matches 9 bases. There are 13 residues in the CDR3. V trimming: 4 bases; J trimming: 4 bases; junction bases outside the gene matches: 2. The V gene's germline CDR1 is WNHNN and CDR2 SYGVQD (reference sequence). The CDR3: CASSAGTGYEQYF. The CDR3 DNA sequence: TGCGCCAGCAGTGCCGGGACAGGGTACGAGCAGTACTTC.

The chain links TRBV6-6 to TRBJ2-7, with TRBD1 identical over 8 bases. The germline V gene encodes CDR1 MNHNY and CDR2 SVGAGI (reference sequence). There are 13 residues in the CDR3. V shed 5 bases, J shed 5 bases, and the junction held 5 bases outside the gene matches. CDR3 protein: CASSLSGGHEQYF. CDR3 bases: TGTGCCAGCAGTCTTTCAGGGGGCCACGAGCAGTACTTC.

The chain recombines TRBV7-9 with TRBJ1-2; D unclear. CDR3 length equals 12 residues. The V end lost 1 base, the J end lost 6 bases, and 6 bases lay between the germline ends. The germline V gene has CDR1 SEHNR and CDR2 FQNEAQ (reference sequence). The DNA of the CDR3 is TGTGCCAGCAGCTTAGATAAAAATGGCTACACCTTC. Translating gives CASSLDKNGYTF.

This clone was observed a single time. The chain carries TRBV6-5 and TRBJ2-3, with 9 bases matching TRBD1. This CDR3 region has 15 residues. CDR1 and CDR2 from the germline V gene are MNHEY and SVGAGI. After removal of 5 bases from V and 5 bases from J, the junction contained 8 bases not matched to a gene. Written as DNA, the CDR3 is TGTGCCAGCAGTCAACAGGGGGCGGTCAGAGATACGCAGTATTTT. Encoded protein: CASSQQGAVRDTQYF.

The rearrangement uses TRBV30 and TRBJ2-6; D unresolved. The germline CDR1 and CDR2 sequences are GTSNPN and SVGIG (reference sequence). Trimming pared 3 bases from V and 0 bases from J, leaving 6 bases between. CDR3 length equals 14 residues. The CDR3 nucleotides read TGTGCCTGGAGCCTAAGCTCTGGGGCCAACGTCCTGACTTTC. This codes for CAWSLSSGANVLTF.

The V and J genes are TRBV19 and TRBJ1-4; D is unresolved. The CDR3 runs to 11 residues. Germline V CDR1 and CDR2: LNHDA, SQIVND (reference sequence). The V end was cut by 5 bases, the J end by 7 bases, with 5 bases between. As DNA, the CDR3 is TGTGCCAGTAGTGAGAGTGAAAAACTGTTTTTT. Its protein is CASSESEKLFF.

J is TRBJ2-7 and V is TRBV6-5; the match to TRBD1 covers 9 bases. This CDR3 contains 15 residues. In germline, CDR1 is MNHEY, CDR2 SVGAGI. V lost 5 bases, J lost 4 bases, and 9 bases stayed unmatched. CDR3 amino acids: CASSPGTGRFYEQYF. As DNA, the CDR3 is TGTGCCAGCAGTCCCGGGACAGGGCGTTTTTACGAGCAGTACTTC.

V gene TRBV3-1 (or the pseudogene TRBV3-2) combines with J gene TRBJ2-2; D is undetermined. Trimming removed 1 base from V and 7 bases from J, with 7 bases in between. The CDR3 covers 13 residues. The V gene's germline CDR1 is LGHDT and CDR2 YNNKEL (reference sequence). The CDR3 loop reads CASSQGRSGELFF. CDR3 nucleotide sequence: TGTGCCAGCAGCCAAGGACGAAGCGGGGAGCTGTTTTTT.

The chain combines TRBV5-1 with TRBJ1-3, with 7 bases aligning to TRBD1. The CDR3 extends over 18 amino acids. V was pared by 1 base and J by 0 bases, with 10 bases of the junction left unmatched. Germline assignment: CDR1 SGHRS and CDR2 YFSETQ. The CDR3, as DNA: TGCGCCAGCAGCTTGCTCTCACAAGCAGGGGGCTCTGGAAACACCATATATTTT. It is translated as CASSLLSQAGGSGNTIYF.

Points on this clone: Other DNA sequences of this sample code for an identical CDR3. V gene TRBV24-1 combines with J gene TRBJ2-1; D may be TRBD1 (6 bases). Germline-derived CDR1 and CDR2 are KGHDR and SFDVKD. The CDR3 extends over 21 amino acids. The V gene lost 5 bases and the J gene lost 0 bases, with 28 bases spanning the gap. The DNA for the CDR3 is TGTGCCACCAGTGGTATAGGGGGAGACAGCTCATCATACAGCTCCTACAATGAGCAGTTCTTC. Its translation: CATSGIGGDSSSYSSYNEQFF.

The rearrangement links TRBV4-1 to TRBJ1-4; weak D call: TRBD1 (6 bases). Looked up from germline, CDR1 is MGHRA and CDR2 is YSYEKL. The CDR3 has 17 residues. The V end lost 0 bases, the J end lost 3 bases, and 14 bases lay between the germline ends. In nucleotides, the CDR3 is TGCGCCAGCAGCCAAGATCCACCGGGGGGCCCTAATGAAAAACTGTTTTTT. Translated, it gives CASSQDPPGGPNEKLFF.